The rows below give T cell receptor beta chains drawn from one sample of a study of control samples from healthy donors and cancer patients. This table comes from immunoSEQ multiplex PCR, and its TCRdb copy is limited to in-frame clones, with some not included. The sample contains roughly 200,000 clones, around 94% of which appear only once. The sequencing sample was made of blood. All receptors derive from a man aged 50 or older in good health. Each CDR3 is given without its conserved first and last residue. The order of the fields is V gene, CDR3 protein.

TRBV6-5 | ASSLGHLGHNYGYT
TRBV5-6 | ASSGDYLGGNEQF
TRBV2 | ASSLRTGGGETQY
TRBV12-5 | AIQPGGVNNTEAF
TRBV7-9 | ASSYTSGGGDTQY
TRBV27 | ASKEGQKGYT
TRBV2 | ASSDFAGGTLSYNEQF
TRBV18 | ASSSDRYSYEQY
TRBV5-1 | ATSGQGGTGELF
TRBV7-9 | ASSYKADQPQH
TRBV29-1 | SVGRGTGYT
TRBV29-1 | SGALMNTEAF
TRBV9 | ASSRMTGANVLT
TRBV19 | ASSTVAPGNEQF
TRBV19 | ASSAGHISNQPQH
TRBV13 | ASSLGQGFSYEQY
TRBV5-4 | ASSLTSGGSNEQF
TRBV7-8 | ASSLVGQGDTEAF
TRBV28 | ASSPNYGYT
TRBV4-2 | ASRPLTTGDDTEAF
TRBV18 | ASSPQGMTGNTIY
TRBV28 | ASSRGDRGTYEQY
TRBV6-1 | ASSEQLYTEAF
TRBV3-1/TRBV3-2 | ASRPNMGQGASGANVLT